This section outlines one T cell receptor beta chain sequence together with its context. Per the original methods: Estimation of nucleated cell counts relied on the amplification of reference gene primers. Method: immunoSEQ multiplex PCR; TCRdb's copy keeps in-frame clones and lacks some. The V and J calls and clone size come from that table; D and trimming were worked out from the DNA. The sample yields approximately 130,000 clones, 77% seen once. CDR1 and CDR2 (germline): LNHDA, SQIVND (reference sequence). The ends were cut back, 1 base at V and 2 bases at J, with 12 bases in the middle. This CDR3 region has 15 residues. These data belong to a study of blood T cell repertoires in COVID-19.

The source is a man aged 80 or over with acute or convalescent COVID-19. Sequencing was performed on peripheral blood. The chain recombines TRBV19 with TRBJ2-7; D is perhaps TRBD2 (6 bases). The CDR3 loop is CASSIAGVGTYEQYF. CDR3 coding DNA: TGTGCCAGTAGTATAGCGGGGGTAGGGACCTACGAGCAGTACTTC.